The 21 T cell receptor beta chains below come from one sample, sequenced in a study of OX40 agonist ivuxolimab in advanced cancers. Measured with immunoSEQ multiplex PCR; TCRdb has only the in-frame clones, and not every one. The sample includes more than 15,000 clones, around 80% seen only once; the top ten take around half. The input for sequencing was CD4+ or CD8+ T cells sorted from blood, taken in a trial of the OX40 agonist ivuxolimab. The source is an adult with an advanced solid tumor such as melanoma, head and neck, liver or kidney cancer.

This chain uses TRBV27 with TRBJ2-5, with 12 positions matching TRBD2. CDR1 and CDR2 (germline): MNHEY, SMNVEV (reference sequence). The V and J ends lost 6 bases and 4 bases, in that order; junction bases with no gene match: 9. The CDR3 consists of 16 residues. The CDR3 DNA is TGTGCCAGCAGACCTACCGGGACTAGCGGGCGAGAGACCCAGTACTTC. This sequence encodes CASRPTGTSGRETQYF.

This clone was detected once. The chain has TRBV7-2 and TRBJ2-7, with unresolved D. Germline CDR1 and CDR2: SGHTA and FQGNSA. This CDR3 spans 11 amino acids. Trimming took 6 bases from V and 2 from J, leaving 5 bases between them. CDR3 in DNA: TGTGCCAGCAGTTACGCCTACGAGCAGTACTTC. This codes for CASSYAYEQYF.

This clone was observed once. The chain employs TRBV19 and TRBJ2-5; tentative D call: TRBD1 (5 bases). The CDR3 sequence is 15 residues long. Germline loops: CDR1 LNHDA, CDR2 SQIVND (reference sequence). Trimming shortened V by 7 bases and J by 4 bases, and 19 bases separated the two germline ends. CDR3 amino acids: CASTLSPGRVETQYF. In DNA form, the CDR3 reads TGTGCCAGTACCCTCTCACCGGGCAGGGTAGAGACCCAGTACTTC.

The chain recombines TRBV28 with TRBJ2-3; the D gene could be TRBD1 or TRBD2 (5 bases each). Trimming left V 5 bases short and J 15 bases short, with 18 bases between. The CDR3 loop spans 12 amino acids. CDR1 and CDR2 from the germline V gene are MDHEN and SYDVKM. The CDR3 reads CASSPDYLQAYF. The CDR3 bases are TGTGCCAGCAGTCCTGACTACCTACAGGCTTATTTT.

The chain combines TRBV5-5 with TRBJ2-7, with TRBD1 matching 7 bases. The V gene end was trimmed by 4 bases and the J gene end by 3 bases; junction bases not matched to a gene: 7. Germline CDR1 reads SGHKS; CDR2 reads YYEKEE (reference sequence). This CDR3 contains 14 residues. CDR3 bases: TGTGCCAGCAGCCCCCCTGGGACAGACTACGAGCAGTACTTC. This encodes CASSPPGTDYEQYF.

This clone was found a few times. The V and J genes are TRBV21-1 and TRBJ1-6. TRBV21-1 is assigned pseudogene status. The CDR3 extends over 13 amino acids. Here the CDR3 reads CASSPHRNSPLHF. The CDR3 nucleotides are TGTGCCAGCAGCCCTCACCGTAATTCACCCCTCCACTTT.

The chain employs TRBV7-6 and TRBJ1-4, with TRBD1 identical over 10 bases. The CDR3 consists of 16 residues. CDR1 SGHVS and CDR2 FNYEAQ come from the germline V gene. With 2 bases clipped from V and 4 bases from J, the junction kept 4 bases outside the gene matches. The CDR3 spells CASSLRQGAYNEKLFF. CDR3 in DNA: TGTGCCAGCAGCTTACGACAGGGGGCGTATAATGAAAAACTGTTTTTT. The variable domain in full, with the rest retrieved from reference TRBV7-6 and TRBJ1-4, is GAGVSQSPRYKVTKRGQDVALRCDPISGHVSLYWYRQALGQGPEFLTYFNYEAQQDKSGLPNDRFSAERPEGSISTLTIQRTEQRDSAMYRCASSLRQGAYNEKLFFGSGTQLSVL.

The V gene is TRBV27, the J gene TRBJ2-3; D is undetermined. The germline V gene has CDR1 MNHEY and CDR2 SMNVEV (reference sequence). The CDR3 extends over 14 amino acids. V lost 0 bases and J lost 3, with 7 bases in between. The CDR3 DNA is TGTGCCAGCAGTTTATCGATAGGGACAGATACGCAGTATTTT. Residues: CASSLSIGTDTQYF.

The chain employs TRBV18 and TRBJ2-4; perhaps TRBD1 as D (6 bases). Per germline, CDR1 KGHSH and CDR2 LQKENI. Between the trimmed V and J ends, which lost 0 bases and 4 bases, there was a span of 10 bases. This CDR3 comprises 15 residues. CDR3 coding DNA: TGTGCCAGCTCACCACCGGACAGACCGAAAAACATTCAGTACTTC. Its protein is CASSPPDRPKNIQYF. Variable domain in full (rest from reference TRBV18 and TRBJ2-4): NAGVMQNPRHLVRRRGQEARLRCSPMKGHSHVYWYRQLPEEGLKFMVYLQKENIIDESGMPKERFSAEFPKEGPSILRIQQVVRGDSAAYFCASSPPDRPKNIQYFGAGTRLSVL.

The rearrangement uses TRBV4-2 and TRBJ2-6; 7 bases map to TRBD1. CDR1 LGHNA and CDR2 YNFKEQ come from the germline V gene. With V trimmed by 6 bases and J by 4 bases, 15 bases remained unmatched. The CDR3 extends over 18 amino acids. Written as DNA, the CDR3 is TGTGCCAGCAGTCTCAAACCCGAGGGGGCGCGGGGGGCCAACGTCCTGACTTTC. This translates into CASSLKPEGARGANVLTF.

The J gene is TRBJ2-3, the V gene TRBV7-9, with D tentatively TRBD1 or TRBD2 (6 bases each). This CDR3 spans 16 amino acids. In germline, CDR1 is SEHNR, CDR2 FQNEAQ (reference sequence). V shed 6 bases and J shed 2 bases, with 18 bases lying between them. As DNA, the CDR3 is TGTGCCAGCAGGCTCTATGGGGGGCTGGACACAGATACGCAGTATTTT. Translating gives CASRLYGGLDTDTQYF.

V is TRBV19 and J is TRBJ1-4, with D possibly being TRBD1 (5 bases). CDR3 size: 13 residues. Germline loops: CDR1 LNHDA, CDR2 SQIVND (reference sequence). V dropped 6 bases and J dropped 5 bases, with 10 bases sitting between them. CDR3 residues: CASRDSGNEKLFF. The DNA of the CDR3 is TGTGCCAGTAGAGACAGTGGAAATGAAAAACTGTTTTTT.

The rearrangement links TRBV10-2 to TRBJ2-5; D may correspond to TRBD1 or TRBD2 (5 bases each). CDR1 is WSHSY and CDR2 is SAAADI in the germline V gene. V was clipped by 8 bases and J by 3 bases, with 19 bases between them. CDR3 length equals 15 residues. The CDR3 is CASSTPRDAKETQYF. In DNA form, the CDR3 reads TGCGCCAGCTCAACTCCGAGGGACGCAAAAGAGACCCAGTACTTC.

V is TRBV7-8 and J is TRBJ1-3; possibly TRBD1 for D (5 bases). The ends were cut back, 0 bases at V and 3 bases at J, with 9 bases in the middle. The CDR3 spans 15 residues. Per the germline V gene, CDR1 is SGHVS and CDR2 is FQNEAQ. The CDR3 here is CASSLARGFGNTIYF. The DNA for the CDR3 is TGTGCCAGCAGCTTAGCGCGGGGCTTTGGAAACACCATATATTTT.

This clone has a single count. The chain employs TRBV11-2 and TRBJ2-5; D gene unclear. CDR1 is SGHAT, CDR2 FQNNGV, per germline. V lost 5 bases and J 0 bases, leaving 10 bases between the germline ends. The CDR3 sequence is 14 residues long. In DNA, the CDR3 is TGTGCCAGCAGCCCCGGACGAGACCAAGAGACCCAGTACTTC. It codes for CASSPGRDQETQYF.

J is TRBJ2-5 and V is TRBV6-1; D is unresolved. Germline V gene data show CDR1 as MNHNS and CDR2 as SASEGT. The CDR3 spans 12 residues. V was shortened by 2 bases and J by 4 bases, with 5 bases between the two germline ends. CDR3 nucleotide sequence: TGTGCCAGCAGTGAATTAGTAGAGACCCAGTACTTC. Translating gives CASSELVETQYF.

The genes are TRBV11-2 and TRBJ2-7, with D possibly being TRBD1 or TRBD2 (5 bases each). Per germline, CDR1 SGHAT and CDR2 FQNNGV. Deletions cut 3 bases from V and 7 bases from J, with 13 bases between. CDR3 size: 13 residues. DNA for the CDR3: TGTGCCAGCAGCTTCCGGGACGCTGAGGAGCAGTACTTC. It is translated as CASSFRDAEEQYF.

The DNA of the CDR3 is TGTGCCAGCAGCCTTACAGGGGGAACTGAAGCTTTCTTT. Amino acid sequence: CASSLTGGTEAFF. The chain combines TRBV5-6 with TRBJ1-1; TRBD1 agrees at 8 bases. In germline, CDR1 is SGHDT, CDR2 YYEEEE. CDR3 length: 13 amino acids. The V gene end was trimmed by 4 bases and the J gene end by 5 bases; junction bases not matched to a gene: 4.

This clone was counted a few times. The CDR3 sequence: CASSLSTGYTEAFF. Written as DNA, the CDR3 is TGCGCCAGCAGCCTATCGACAGGGTACACTGAAGCTTTCTTT. The J gene is TRBJ1-1, the V gene TRBV4-1; TRBD1 agrees at 7 bases. Looked up from germline, CDR1 is MGHRA and CDR2 is YSYEKL. The CDR3 is 14 residues long. The V and J ends lost 4 bases and 3 bases, in that order; junction bases with no gene match: 5.

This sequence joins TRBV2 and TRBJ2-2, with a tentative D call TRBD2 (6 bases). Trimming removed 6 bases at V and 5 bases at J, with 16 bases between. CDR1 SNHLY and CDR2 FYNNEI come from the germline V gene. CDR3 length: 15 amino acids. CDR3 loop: CASSPGGVKTGELFF. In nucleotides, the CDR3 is TGTGCCAGCAGCCCCGGCGGGGTAAAAACCGGGGAGCTGTTTTTT.

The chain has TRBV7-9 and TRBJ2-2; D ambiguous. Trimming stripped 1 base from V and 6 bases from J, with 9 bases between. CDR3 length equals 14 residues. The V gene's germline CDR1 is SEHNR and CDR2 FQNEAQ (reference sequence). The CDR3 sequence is CASSLVSASGELFF. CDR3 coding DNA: TGTGCCAGCAGCTTAGTTTCAGCGTCCGGGGAGCTGTTTTTT.